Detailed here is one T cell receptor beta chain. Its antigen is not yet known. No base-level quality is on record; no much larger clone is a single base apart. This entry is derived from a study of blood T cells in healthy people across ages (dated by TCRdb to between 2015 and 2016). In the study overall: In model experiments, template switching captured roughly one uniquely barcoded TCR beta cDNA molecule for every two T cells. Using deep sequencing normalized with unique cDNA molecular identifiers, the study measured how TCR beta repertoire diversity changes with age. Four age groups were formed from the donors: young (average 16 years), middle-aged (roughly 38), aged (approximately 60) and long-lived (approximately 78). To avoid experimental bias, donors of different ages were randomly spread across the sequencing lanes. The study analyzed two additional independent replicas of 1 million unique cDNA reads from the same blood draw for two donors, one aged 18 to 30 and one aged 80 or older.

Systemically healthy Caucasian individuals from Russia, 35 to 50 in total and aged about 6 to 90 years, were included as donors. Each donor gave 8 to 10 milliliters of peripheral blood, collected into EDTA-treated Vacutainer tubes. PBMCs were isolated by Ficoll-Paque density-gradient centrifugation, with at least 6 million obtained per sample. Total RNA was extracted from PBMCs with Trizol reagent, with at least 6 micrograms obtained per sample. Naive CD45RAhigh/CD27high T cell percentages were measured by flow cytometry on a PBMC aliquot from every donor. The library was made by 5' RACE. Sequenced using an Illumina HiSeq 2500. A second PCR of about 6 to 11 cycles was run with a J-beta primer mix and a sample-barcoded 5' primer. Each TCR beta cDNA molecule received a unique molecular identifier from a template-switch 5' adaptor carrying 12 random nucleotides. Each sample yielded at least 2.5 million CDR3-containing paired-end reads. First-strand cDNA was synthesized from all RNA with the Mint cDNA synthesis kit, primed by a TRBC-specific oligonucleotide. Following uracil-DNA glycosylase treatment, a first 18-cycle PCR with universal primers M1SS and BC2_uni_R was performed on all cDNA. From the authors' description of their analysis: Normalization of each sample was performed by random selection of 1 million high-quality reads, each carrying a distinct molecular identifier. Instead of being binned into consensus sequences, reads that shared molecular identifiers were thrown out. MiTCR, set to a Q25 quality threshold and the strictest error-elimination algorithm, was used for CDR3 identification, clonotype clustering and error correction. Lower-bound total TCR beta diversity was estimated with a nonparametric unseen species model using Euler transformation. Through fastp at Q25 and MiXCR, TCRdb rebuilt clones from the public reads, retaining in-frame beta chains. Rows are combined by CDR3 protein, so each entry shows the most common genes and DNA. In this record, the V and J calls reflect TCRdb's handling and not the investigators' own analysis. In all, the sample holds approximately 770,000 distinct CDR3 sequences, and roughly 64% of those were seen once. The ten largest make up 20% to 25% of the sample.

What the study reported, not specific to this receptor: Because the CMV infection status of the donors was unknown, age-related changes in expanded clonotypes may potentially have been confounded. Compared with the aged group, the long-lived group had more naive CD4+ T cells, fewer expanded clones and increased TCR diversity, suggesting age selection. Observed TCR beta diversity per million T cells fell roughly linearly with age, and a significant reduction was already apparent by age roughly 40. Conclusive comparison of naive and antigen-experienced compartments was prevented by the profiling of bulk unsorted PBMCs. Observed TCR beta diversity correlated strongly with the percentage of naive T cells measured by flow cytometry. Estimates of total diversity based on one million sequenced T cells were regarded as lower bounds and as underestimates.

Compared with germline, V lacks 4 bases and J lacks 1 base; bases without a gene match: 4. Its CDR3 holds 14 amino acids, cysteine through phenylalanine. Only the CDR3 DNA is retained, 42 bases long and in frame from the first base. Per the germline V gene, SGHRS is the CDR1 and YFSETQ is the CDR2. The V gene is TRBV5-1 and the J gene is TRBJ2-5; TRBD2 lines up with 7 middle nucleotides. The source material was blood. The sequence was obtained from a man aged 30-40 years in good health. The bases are TGCGCCAGCAGCAGGAGGACTAGCCAAGAGACCCAGTACTTC. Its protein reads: CASSRRTSQETQYF.